A single sample is the source of the 26 T cell receptor beta chains below, sequenced in a study of T cells in Graves' hyperthyroidism and ophthalmopathy. RNA transcripts provided the source from which TCR beta CDR3 regions were amplified. First-round RT-PCR with HTBI primers amplified the TCR CDR3 region. TCRdb re-derived calls from the multiplex PCR reads in MiXCR, one entry per CDR3 protein. The table includes approximately 600,000 distinct CDR3 sequences, under 20% detected once. The source material was blood. The receptors were gathered from a young woman with Graves' hyperthyroidism.

This clonotype was observed a few times. This chain joins TRBV20-1 and TRBJ2-3; D may match TRBD1 or TRBD2 (5 bases each). Germline CDR1 DFQATT, CDR2 SNEGSKA (reference sequence). The V gene lost 2 bases and the J gene lost 2 bases, with 14 bases spanning the gap. This CDR3 spans 15 amino acids. The CDR3: CSARPGTGSTDTQYF. CDR3 nucleotide sequence: TGCAGTGCTAGACCAGGGACGGGATCCACAGATACGCAGTATTTT.

This clonotype was counted many times. The chain employs TRBV11-2 and TRBJ1-1; D gene ambiguous. The ends were cut back, 4 bases at V and 0 bases at J, with 21 bases in the middle. This CDR3 is 18 amino acids long. In germline, CDR1 is SGHAT, CDR2 FQNNGV. Here the CDR3 DNA reads TGTGCCAGCAGCTCATTGGGCCGGGCCGGCGTCATGAACACTGAAGCTTTCTTT. It specifies CASSSLGRAGVMNTEAFF.

The DNA for the CDR3 is TGTGCCAGCAGTCCCCGGGGGGGAGCGCTCGTCTATGGCTACACCTTC. Translating it yields CASSPRGGALVYGYTF. The chain joins TRBV28 to TRBJ1-2; perhaps TRBD1 as D (5 bases). V was trimmed by 5 bases and J by 4 bases, leaving 20 bases between them. Per germline, CDR1 MDHEN and CDR2 SYDVKM. The CDR3 loop spans 16 amino acids.

Ten or more counts support this clonotype. The V gene is TRBV7-9, the J gene TRBJ2-1; 13 nucleotides agree with TRBD2. The germline V gene has CDR1 SEHNR and CDR2 FQNEAQ (reference sequence). CDR3 length: 15 amino acids. The trim removed 5 bases at V and 9 bases at J, leaving 7 bases unmatched. The CDR3 is CASSLTSGRAVEQFF. DNA for the CDR3: TGTGCCAGCAGCCTTACTAGCGGGAGGGCCGTTGAGCAGTTCTTC.

V and J are TRBV27 and TRBJ2-7; the match to TRBD1 covers 7 bases. The CDR3 runs 15 residues. Per the germline V gene, CDR1 is MNHEY and CDR2 is SMNVEV (reference sequence). The J segment lost 7 bases and the V segment lost 4 bases, leaving 13 bases of the junction unmatched. This chain's CDR3 is CASSSLTGLRNEQYF. The CDR3 DNA is TGTGCCAGCAGTTCCTTGACAGGGCTCAGAAATGAGCAGTACTTC.

This clonotype was observed a handful of times. This chain links TRBV11-2 with TRBJ2-3; TRBD2 agrees at 11 bases. The CDR3 runs to 17 residues. The junction had 5 bases not matched to a gene; V was cut back by 1 base and J by 2 bases. The germline CDR1 and CDR2 sequences are SGHAT and FQNNGV. The CDR3 sequence is CASSLGRGLAATDTQYF. The CDR3 coding sequence is TGTGCCAGCAGCTTAGGTAGGGGACTAGCGGCCACAGATACGCAGTATTTT. Filled out from reference TRBV11-2 and TRBJ2-3, the complete variable domain reads EAGVAQSPRYKIIEKRQSVAFWCNPISGHATLYWYQQILGQGPKLLIQFQNNGVVDDSQLPKDRFSAERLKGVDSTLKIQPAKLEDSAVYLCASSLGRGLAATDTQYFGPGTRLTVL.

This clonotype was seen at least ten times. The chain carries TRBV14 and TRBJ2-1; D may be TRBD1 or TRBD2 (5 bases each). Germline CDR1 and CDR2: SGHDN and FVKESK. Trimming removed 2 bases at V and 5 bases at J, with 13 bases between. The CDR3 contains 15 residues. CDR3 protein: CASSQNMGVDNEQFF. CDR3 DNA: TGTGCCAGCAGCCAAAACATGGGGGTTGACAATGAGCAGTTCTTC. The full variable domain, completed using reference TRBV14 and TRBJ2-1, is EAGVTQFPSHSVIEKGQTVTLRCDPISGHDNLYWYRRVMGKEIKFLLHFVKESKQDESGMPNNRFLAERTGGTYSTLKVQPAELEDSGVYFCASSQNMGVDNEQFFGPGTRLTVL.

This chain links TRBV2 with TRBJ2-5; a possible D gene is TRBD2 (5 bases). Germline CDR1 and CDR2: SNHLY and FYNNEI. V lost 5 bases and J lost 5, with 27 bases in between. The CDR3 contains 18 residues. CDR3 nucleotide sequence: TGTGCCAGCAGTTGGTCCAGTTTGAGAGGGTCCGATCGGGAGACCCAGTACTTC. This translates into CASSWSSLRGSDRETQYF. Full variable domain (remainder filled in from reference TRBV2 and TRBJ2-5): EPEVTQTPSHQVTQMGQEVILRCVPISNHLYFYWYRQILGQKVEFLVSFYNNEISEKSEIFDDQFSVERPDGSNFTLKIRSTKLEDSAMYFCASSWSSLRGSDRETQYFGPGTRLLVL.

This clonotype showed up just a few times. The chain is built from TRBV20-1 and TRBJ1-6; D not resolved. The CDR3 runs to 13 residues. Per the germline V gene, CDR1 is DFQATT and CDR2 is SNEGSKA (reference sequence). Trimming shortened V by 3 bases and J by 5 bases, and 8 bases separated the two germline ends. CDR3: CSASVAHNSPLHF. In nucleotides, the CDR3 is TGCAGTGCTAGTGTGGCCCATAATTCACCCCTCCACTTT.

CDR3: CASSGVLSEAFF. The CDR3 DNA is TGTGCCAGCAGCGGCGTCCTCTCCGAAGCTTTCTTT. This chain joins TRBV28 and TRBJ1-1; unclear D gene. Deletions cut 6 bases from V and 8 bases from J, with 13 bases between. The CDR3 is 12 residues long. Germline V CDR1 and CDR2: MDHEN, SYDVKM. The entire variable domain, with the rest obtained from reference TRBV28 and TRBJ1-1, is as follows: DVKVTQSSRYLVKRTGEKVFLECVQDMDHENMFWYRQDPGLGLRLIYFSYDVKMKEKGDIPEGYSVSREKKERFSLILESASTNQTSMYLCASSGVLSEAFFGQGTRLTVV.

The V call is TRBV15, the J call TRBJ2-3; D not certain. Trimming cost V 0 bases and J 0 bases, with 10 bases left between them. Germline V CDR1 and CDR2: LNHNV, YYDKDF (reference sequence). The CDR3 runs 16 residues. In DNA form, the CDR3 reads TGTGCCACCAGCAGAGAAGTAGCTGCGAGCACAGATACGCAGTATTTT. Translation gives CATSREVAASTDTQYF.

This clonotype was seen more than once but under ten times. The chain couples TRBV5-1 to TRBJ2-2; the D is unclear. The CDR3 is 16 residues long. The V gene's germline CDR1 is SGHRS and CDR2 YFSETQ. V lost 0 bases to trimming and J lost 2 bases, with 11 bases between them. The CDR3 protein is CASSLGNPSNTGELFF. The CDR3 DNA reads TGCGCCAGCAGCTTGGGCAATCCGTCCAACACCGGGGAGCTGTTTTTT.

A few counts support this clonotype. The rearrangement uses TRBV18 and TRBJ2-7; 8 nucleotides align to TRBD1. CDR1 KGHSH and CDR2 LQKENI come from the germline V gene. V lost 1 base to trimming and J lost 0 bases; unmatched junction nucleotides: 5. The CDR3 covers 16 residues. This CDR3 is CASSPRLGQASYEQYF. The CDR3 nucleotides are TGTGCCAGCTCACCACGGTTGGGACAGGCCTCCTACGAGCAGTACTTC.

This clonotype was counted at least ten times. This rearrangement joins TRBV9 to TRBJ1-1, with 9 bases lining up with TRBD1. This CDR3 comprises 17 residues. V was clipped by 3 bases and J by 4 bases; unmatched bases: 13. Germline V gives CDR1 SGDLS, CDR2 YYNGEE. Here the CDR3 DNA reads TGTGCCAGCAGCGCAACAGCCGGGACAGGGCTTGGCACTGAAGCTTTCTTT. The encoded protein is CASSATAGTGLGTEAFF.

The CDR3 sequence: CASSTGTGLTGELFF. CDR3 bases: TGTGCCAGCAGTACCGGGACAGGCCTCACCGGGGAGCTGTTTTTT. The chain couples TRBV12-3 or TRBV12-4 to TRBJ2-2; 8 bases agree with TRBD1. With 5 bases clipped from V and 4 bases from J, the junction kept 6 bases outside the gene matches. There are 15 residues in the CDR3.

This clonotype was counted a few times. The chain uses TRBV29-1 and TRBJ2-5, with D tentatively TRBD2 (5 bases). The CDR3 is made up of 11 amino acids. Looked up from germline, CDR1 is SQVTM and CDR2 is ANQGSEA. V shed 4 bases and J shed 9 bases, with 12 bases lying between them. The CDR3 region has the DNA TGCAGCGTTGGGGGTTTGGAGGCCCAGTACTTC. This gives the protein CSVGGLEAQYF.

This clonotype was observed at least ten times. This rearrangement joins TRBV7-2 to TRBJ1-3; D is undetermined. This CDR3 spans 14 amino acids. V lost 4 bases to trimming and J lost 0 bases, with 7 bases between them. The germline CDR1 and CDR2 sequences are SGHTA and FQGNSA. CDR3 amino acids: CASSYESSGNTIYF. CDR3 nucleotide sequence: TGTGCCAGCAGCTACGAGTCCTCTGGAAACACCATATATTTT. Variable domain in full (rest from reference TRBV7-2 and TRBJ1-3): GAGVSQSPSNKVTEKGKDVELRCDPISGHTALYWYRQSLGQGLEFLIYFQGNSAPDKSGLPSDRFSAERTGGSVSTLTIQRTQQEDSAVYLCASSYESSGNTIYFGEGSWLTVV.

V usage is TRBV7-9 and J usage is TRBJ2-3, with a possible D match to TRBD2 (5 bases). The CDR3 totals 16 residues. In germline, CDR1 is SEHNR, CDR2 FQNEAQ (reference sequence). The ends were cut back, 1 base at V and 2 bases at J, with 13 bases in the middle. CDR3 bases: TGTGCCAGCAGCTTAGGGTCTGGGAGCTCCACAGATACGCAGTATTTT. Protein sequence: CASSLGSGSSTDTQYF.

This clonotype was detected a few times. J is TRBJ2-3 and V is TRBV28, with D hard to call. The CDR3 consists of 10 residues. Germline V gene lookup returns CDR1 MDHEN and CDR2 SYDVKM. V was pared by 6 bases and J by 7 bases, with 5 bases between. CDR3 nucleotide sequence: TGTGCCAGCAGCCATTATACGCAGTATTTT. It encodes CASSHYTQYF.

The chain employs TRBV25-1 and TRBJ2-5; D remains unclear. The V gene's germline CDR1 is MGHDK and CDR2 SYGVNS. The ends were cut back, 3 bases at V and 1 base at J, with 9 bases in the middle. This CDR3 comprises 14 residues. The CDR3: CASSESRPQETQYF. The CDR3 DNA reads as TGTGCCAGCAGTGAGTCCCGGCCCCAAGAGACCCAGTACTTC.

This clonotype appeared many times. This rearrangement joins TRBV9 to TRBJ2-1; 12 bases line up with TRBD2. The CDR3 has 14 amino acids. From germline, CDR1 is SGDLS and CDR2 YYNGEE. The ends lost 0 bases at V and 15 bases at J; junction bases unmatched: 7. The CDR3 DNA is TGTGCCAGCAGCGTAGCAGCTAGCGGGAGGGCTTTGTTCTTC. Its protein product is CASSVAASGRALFF. The variable domain in full, with the rest retrieved from reference TRBV9 and TRBJ2-1, is DSGVTQTPKHLITATGQRVTLRCSPRSGDLSVYWYQQSLDQGLQFLIQYYNGEERAKGNILERFSAQQFPDLHSELNLSSLELGDSALYFCASSVAASGRALFFGPGTRLTVL.

The chain links TRBV30 to TRBJ1-4; D unclear. The V end was cut by 7 bases, the J end by 0 bases, with 9 bases between. Germline V gene lookup returns CDR1 GTSNPN and CDR2 SVGIG (reference sequence). There are 13 residues in the CDR3. CDR3 in amino acids: CASTLTTNEKLFF. Here the CDR3 DNA reads TGTGCCTCAACACTGACAACTAATGAAAAACTGTTTTTT.

This clonotype was detected ten times or more. This chain links TRBV18 with TRBJ2-5; tentatively, D is TRBD1 (6 bases). In germline, CDR1 is KGHSH, CDR2 LQKENI. The V gene lost 1 base and the J gene lost 1 base, with 10 bases spanning the gap. The CDR3 consists of 15 residues. CDR3 sequence reads: CASSPQRDTQETQYF. CDR3 sequence (DNA): TGTGCCAGCTCACCACAGAGGGACACCCAAGAGACCCAGTACTTC.

This clonotype was counted once. The gene calls are TRBV6-2 or TRBV6-3 and TRBJ2-2, with unresolved D. Germline V gives CDR1 MNHEY, CDR2 SVGEGT. The length of the CDR3 is 16 residues. V lost 6 bases, J lost 2 bases, and 16 bases lay in between. The CDR3 loop reads CASRVTGKINTGELFF. CDR3 nucleotide sequence: TGTGCCAGCAGAGTGACCGGAAAGATAAACACCGGGGAGCTGTTTTTT.

In its sample, this clonotype was seen a few times. This sequence joins TRBV7-2 and TRBJ2-7; 13 bases map to TRBD2. Losses at the gene ends were 5 bases for V and 1 base for J; bases not matched to a gene: 11. The V gene's germline CDR1 is SGHTA and CDR2 FQGNSA. The length of the CDR3 is 18 residues. The CDR3 here is CASSPRRTSGSQSYEQYF. CDR3 in DNA: TGTGCCAGCAGCCCCCGCAGGACTAGCGGGAGTCAGTCCTACGAGCAGTACTTC. The variable domain in full, with the rest retrieved from reference TRBV7-2 and TRBJ2-7, is GAGVSQSPSNKVTEKGKDVELRCDPISGHTALYWYRQSLGQGLEFLIYFQGNSAPDKSGLPSDRFSAERTGGSVSTLTIQRTQQEDSAVYLCASSPRRTSGSQSYEQYFGPGTRLTVT.

There are many counts of this clonotype. This rearrangement joins TRBV11-2 to TRBJ2-7; TRBD2 is a possible D gene (7 bases). Trimming cost V 1 base and J 2 bases, with 12 bases left between them. This CDR3 has 15 amino acids. CDR1 is SGHAT, CDR2 FQNNGV, per germline. The CDR3, as DNA: TGTGCCAGCAGCTTAGGGGCGGGGGCGACCTACGAGCAGTACTTC. Its protein is CASSLGAGATYEQYF.